The source of this T cell receptor (beta chain) is a study of identical twins. TCRdb independently ran MiXCR on the 5' RACE reads; one entry per CDR3 protein. The sample includes 600,000 to 700,000 distinct CDR3 sequences, roughly 20% of them seen just once. This clonotype was found many times. Each donor (without exception) was a healthy Caucasian. The data were also submitted as part of a second study, on T cells expressing NK-cell markers. From that paper: Investigators obtained TCR beta repertoires from sorted CD3+CD56+NKG2C+, CD3+CD56+NKG2C- and CD3+CD56-NKG2C+ T cells. A range of roughly 1.0-7.0% of CD8+ T cells consisted of dominant NKG2C+ clonotypes in several donors.

This TCR was recovered from a woman between 18 and 30 years old in good health. The sequenced sample was PBMCs.

CDR3 loop: CAISGTGEQYF. The CDR3 nucleotides are TGTGCCATCAGTGGCACAGGGGAGCAGTACTTC. This chain links TRBV10-3 with TRBJ2-7; possibly TRBD1 for D (6 bases). The ends were cut back, 4 bases at V and 7 bases at J, with 8 bases in the middle. The CDR3 sequence is 11 residues long. Germline V gene lookup returns CDR1 ENHRY and CDR2 SYGVKD.